Listed here is a single T cell receptor (beta chain). Assay: immunoSEQ multiplex PCR; the TCRdb copy retains only in-frame clones and omits some. Of 150,000 or so clones listed, approximately 86% are singletons. The CDR3 spans 12 residues. Between the trimmed V and J ends, which lost 0 bases and 6 bases, there was a span of 4 bases. The data originate from a study of control samples from healthy donors and cancer patients. Input material: blood. The TCR comes from a woman under 40 in good health. J is TRBJ2-3 and V is TRBV12-3 or TRBV12-4, with unresolved D. This chain's CDR3 is CASSLAGDTQYF. The CDR3 nucleotides are TGTGCCAGCAGTTTAGCTGGGGATACGCAGTATTTT.